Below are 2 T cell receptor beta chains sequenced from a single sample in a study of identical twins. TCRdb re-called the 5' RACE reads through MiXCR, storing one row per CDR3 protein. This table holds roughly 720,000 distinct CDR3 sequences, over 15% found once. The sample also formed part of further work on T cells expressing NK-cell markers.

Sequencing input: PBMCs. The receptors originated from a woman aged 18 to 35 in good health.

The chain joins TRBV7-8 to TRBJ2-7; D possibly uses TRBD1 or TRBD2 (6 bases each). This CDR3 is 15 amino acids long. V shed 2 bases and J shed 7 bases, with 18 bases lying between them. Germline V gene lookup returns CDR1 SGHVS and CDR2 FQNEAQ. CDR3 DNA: TGTGCCAGCAGCTTACGCAGAGGGGGGCTGGTAGAGCAGTACTTC. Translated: CASSLRRGGLVEQYF.

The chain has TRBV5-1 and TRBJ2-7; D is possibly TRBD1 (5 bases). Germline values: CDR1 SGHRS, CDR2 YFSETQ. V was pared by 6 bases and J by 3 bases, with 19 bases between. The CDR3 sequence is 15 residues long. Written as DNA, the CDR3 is TGCGCCAGCACCCTACTACCAGGGAAAGACTACGAGCAGTACTTC. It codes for CASTLLPGKDYEQYF.